The rows below give T cell receptor beta chains drawn from one sample of a study of OX40 agonist ivuxolimab in advanced cancers. Libraries were prepared by immunoSEQ multiplex PCR; TCRdb keeps only in-frame clonotypes and omits some of them. Among some 77,000 clones listed, around four fifths were seen once. The specimen comprised CD4+ or CD8+ T cells sorted from blood, sampled in a trial of the OX40 agonist ivuxolimab. All receptors come from an adult with an advanced solid tumor such as melanoma, head and neck, liver or kidney cancer. The CDR3 runs from the conserved cysteine through the conserved F or W. A D gene is named only where the DNA matches it firmly. Not all rows give a size; the values are once, few, many and, for expanded clones, a class.

V,size,D,J,DNA,CDR3
TRBV7-3,.,.,TRBJ2-3,TGTGCCAGCAGCTTCACCCTCGGGGATACGCAGTATTTT,CASSFTLGDTQYF
TRBV30,.,TRBD1,TRBJ1-5,TGTGCCTGGAGTGTTAAACAGGGGCAGGGGCAGCCCCAGCATTTT,CAWSVKQGQGQPQHF
TRBV12-5,.,.,TRBJ1-1,TGTGCTAGTGGTTTGGTACGAAAAACCGACAGGTTGGAGATGAACACTGAAGCTTTCTTT,CASGLVRKTDRLEMNTEAFF
TRBV6-1,.,TRBD2,TRBJ2-3,TGTGCCAGCAGCCTACAAGCGGGGGGGCGGGATACGCAGTATTTT,CASSLQAGGRDTQYF
TRBV7-9,.,.,TRBJ1-6,TGTGCCAGCAGCTTAGAAAGGTCACCCCTCCACTTT,CASSLERSPLHF
TRBV7-2,.,TRBD1,TRBJ2-4,TGTGCCAGCAGCCGGATCTGGACAGGGAAAAACATTCAGTACTTC,CASSRIWTGKNIQYF
TRBV7-3,.,TRBD2,TRBJ2-5,TGTGCCAGCAGCTTAGCGGGAGGTAGCCAAGAGACCCAGTACTTC,CASSLAGGSQETQYF
TRBV6-5,.,.,TRBJ1-1,TGTGCCACCAGACGGTTGGGGACTGAAGCTTTCTTT,CATRRLGTEAFF
TRBV7-8,once,.,TRBJ1-2,TGTGCCAGCAGCCCTAGCGGGGTTTGGGGATATGGCTACACCTTC,CASSPSGVWGYGYTF
TRBV6-6,.,TRBD2,TRBJ2-1,TGTGCCAGCAGTTACTCGACGGGGGGAAATGAGCAGTTCTTC,CASSYSTGGNEQFF
TRBV18,.,.,TRBJ1-2,TGTGCCAGCTCACCGGACAGACAACATGGCTACACCTTC,CASSPDRQHGYTF
TRBV30,.,.,TRBJ1-4,TGTGCCTGGAGTACAGGAACCTCAACTAATGAAAAACTGTTTTTT,CAWSTGTSTNEKLFF
TRBV5-5,.,.,TRBJ2-7,TGTGCCAGCAGCTTAGCGTCGCAGGGGTTTTACGAGCAGTACTTC,CASSLASQGFYEQYF
TRBV27,.,.,TRBJ2-3,TGTGCCAGCAGTCCCTTGGCAGATACGCAGTATTTT,CASSPLADTQYF
TRBV19,.,TRBD1,TRBJ1-2,TGTGCCAGTAGTGGCGACAGGGACCTTAACTATGGCTACACCTTC,CASSGDRDLNYGYTF
TRBV29-1,few,TRBD1,TRBJ1-1,TGCAGCGGGGACAGGGGGGCGAACACTGAAGCTTTCTTT,CSGDRGANTEAFF
TRBV29-1,.,TRBD2,TRBJ2-3,TGCAGCGTTGTTCCGACTAGCGCAAGTGGAGATACGCAGTATTTT,CSVVPTSASGDTQYF
TRBV30,.,.,TRBJ2-2,TGTGCCTGGAGTGTACTAGGCCGGCCCGGGGAGCTGTTTTTT,CAWSVLGRPGELFF
TRBV18,.,.,TRBJ1-5,TGTGCCAGCTCACCAAGTAACAGTCAGCCCCAGCATTTT,CASSPSNSQPQHF
TRBV30,.,.,TRBJ1-1,TGTGCCTGGAGGGCCGGGTGGAACACTGAAGCTTTCTTT,CAWRAGWNTEAFF
TRBV19,.,.,TRBJ2-3,TGTGCCAGTAGAAGGGGGGGCTTCACAGATACGCAGTATTTT,CASRRGGFTDTQYF
TRBV2,.,TRBD1,TRBJ1-1,TGTGCCAGCAGTGAGCACGCTAGACAGGGATATGAAGCTTTCTTT,CASSEHARQGYEAFF
TRBV28,.,.,TRBJ2-7,TGTGCCAGCCTTACCGGGACAATGACCTACGAGCAGTACTTC,CASLTGTMTYEQYF
TRBV9,.,TRBD1,TRBJ2-7,TGTGCCAGCAGCGTAGCCCTGGGACAGTCCTACGAGCAGTACTTC,CASSVALGQSYEQYF
TRBV6-6,.,TRBD1,TRBJ2-7,TGTGCCAGCAGAGGGGACAGGGATCGGTACTTC,CASRGDRDRYF
TRBV6-5,.,.,TRBJ2-3,TGTGCCAGCAGTTTTAGAGATACGCAGTATTTT,CASSFRDTQYF
TRBV9,once,.,TRBJ2-3,TGTGCCAGCAGCGTACTGGGGGGAACCACAGATACGCAGTATTTT,CASSVLGGTTDTQYF
TRBV19,.,TRBD1,TRBJ1-2,TGTGCCAGTAATGACAGGGCTCCCTCCTATGGCTACACCTTC,CASNDRAPSYGYTF
TRBV6-5,.,.,TRBJ2-1,TGTGCCAGCAGTTACACACAGACAACCTACAATGAGCAGTTCTTC,CASSYTQTTYNEQFF